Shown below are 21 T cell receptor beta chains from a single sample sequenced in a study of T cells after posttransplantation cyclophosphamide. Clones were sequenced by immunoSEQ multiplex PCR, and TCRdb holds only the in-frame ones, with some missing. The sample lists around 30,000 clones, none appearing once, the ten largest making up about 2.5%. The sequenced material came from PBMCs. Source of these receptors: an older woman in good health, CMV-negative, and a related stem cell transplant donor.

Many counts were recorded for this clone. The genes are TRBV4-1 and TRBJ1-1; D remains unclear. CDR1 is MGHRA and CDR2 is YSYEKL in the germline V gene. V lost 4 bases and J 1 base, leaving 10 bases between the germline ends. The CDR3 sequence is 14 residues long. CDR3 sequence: CASSRGEGNTEAFF. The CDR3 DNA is TGCGCCAGCAGCCGCGGGGAAGGGAACACTGAAGCTTTCTTT.

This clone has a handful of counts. CDR3 in amino acids: CASSVVMSGETQYF. The CDR3 nucleotides read TGTGCCAGCAGCGTAGTCATGAGCGGGGAGACCCAGTACTTC. This chain links TRBV9 with TRBJ2-5; tentative D call: TRBD2 (6 bases). The CDR3 is 14 residues long. The germline V and J ends were trimmed by 0 bases and 5 bases, with 11 bases remaining between them. Germline CDR1 reads SGDLS; CDR2 reads YYNGEE.

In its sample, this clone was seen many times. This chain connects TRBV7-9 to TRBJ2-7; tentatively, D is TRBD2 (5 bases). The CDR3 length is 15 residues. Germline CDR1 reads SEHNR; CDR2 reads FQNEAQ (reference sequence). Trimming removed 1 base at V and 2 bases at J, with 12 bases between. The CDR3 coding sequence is TGTGCCAGCAGCTTAGGGTTAGCGACGACCTACGAGCAGTACTTC. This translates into CASSLGLATTYEQYF.

The CDR3 DNA reads TGTGCCAGCAGCTTAGGGTCTAGCGGTTCCTACGAGCAGTACTTC. Translation: CASSLGSSGSYEQYF. The chain is built from TRBV11-2 and TRBJ2-7, with 7 bases matching TRBD2. The CDR3 is made up of 15 amino acids. Germline loops: CDR1 SGHAT, CDR2 FQNNGV. J lost 1 base, V lost 1 base, and 4 bases had no gene match.

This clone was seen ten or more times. The CDR3 nucleotides are TGTGCCAGCAGTCCTCGACAGGGGAACACTGAAGCTTTCTTT. This codes for CASSPRQGNTEAFF. The chain recombines TRBV12-3 or TRBV12-4 with TRBJ1-1; 7 bases fit TRBD1. The CDR3 extends over 14 amino acids. With V trimmed by 5 bases and J by 1 base, 4 bases remained unmatched.

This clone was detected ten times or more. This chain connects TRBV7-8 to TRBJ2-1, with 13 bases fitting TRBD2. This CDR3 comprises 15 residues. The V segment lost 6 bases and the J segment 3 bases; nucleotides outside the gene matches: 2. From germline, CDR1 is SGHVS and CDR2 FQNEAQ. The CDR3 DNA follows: TGTGCCAGCAGTTGGACTAGCGGGGGCTACAATGAGCAGTTCTTC. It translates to CASSWTSGGYNEQFF. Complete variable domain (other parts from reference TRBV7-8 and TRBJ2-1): GAGVSQSPRYKVAKRGQDVALRCDPISGHVSLFWYQQALGQGPEFLTYFQNEAQLDKSGLPSDRFFAERPEGSVSTLKIQRTQQEDSAVYLCASSWTSGGYNEQFFGPGTRLTVL.

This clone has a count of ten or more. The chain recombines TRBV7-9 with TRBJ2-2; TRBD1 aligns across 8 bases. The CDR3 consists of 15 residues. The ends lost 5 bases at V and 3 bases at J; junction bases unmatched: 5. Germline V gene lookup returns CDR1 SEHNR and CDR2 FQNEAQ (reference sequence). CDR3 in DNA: TGTGCCAGCAGCACCAGGGGGCGGTACACCGGGGAGCTGTTTTTT. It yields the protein CASSTRGRYTGELFF. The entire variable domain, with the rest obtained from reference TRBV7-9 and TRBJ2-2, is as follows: DTGVSQNPRHKITKRGQNVTFRCDPISEHNRLYWYRQTLGQGPEFLTYFQNEAQLEKSRLLSDRFSAERPKGSFSTLEIQRTEQGDSAMYLCASSTRGRYTGELFFGEGSRLTVL.

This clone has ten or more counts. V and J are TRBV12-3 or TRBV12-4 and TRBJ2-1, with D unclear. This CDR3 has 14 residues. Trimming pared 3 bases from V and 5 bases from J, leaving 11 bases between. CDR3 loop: CASSFSTSNNEQFF. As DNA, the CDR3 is TGTGCCAGCAGTTTTTCTACGTCTAACAATGAGCAGTTCTTC.

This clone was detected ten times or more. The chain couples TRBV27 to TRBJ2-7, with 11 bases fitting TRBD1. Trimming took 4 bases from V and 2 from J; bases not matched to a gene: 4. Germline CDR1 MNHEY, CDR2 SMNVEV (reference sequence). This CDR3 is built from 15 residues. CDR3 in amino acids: CASSSGTGGAYEQYF. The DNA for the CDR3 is TGTGCCAGCAGTTCCGGGACAGGGGGTGCCTACGAGCAGTACTTC.

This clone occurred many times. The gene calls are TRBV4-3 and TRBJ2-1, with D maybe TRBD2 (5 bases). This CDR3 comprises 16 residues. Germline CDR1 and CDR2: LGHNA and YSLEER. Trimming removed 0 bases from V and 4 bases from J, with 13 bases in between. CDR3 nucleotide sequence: TGCGCCAGCAGCCAAGATCCAGCGGTACCTTACAATGAGCAGTTCTTC. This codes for CASSQDPAVPYNEQFF.

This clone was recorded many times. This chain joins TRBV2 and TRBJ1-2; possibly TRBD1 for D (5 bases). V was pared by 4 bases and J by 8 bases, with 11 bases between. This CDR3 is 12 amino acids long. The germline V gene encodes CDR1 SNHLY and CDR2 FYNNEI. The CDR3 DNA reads TGTGCCAGCAGTGGCGGGGGTAGGGGCTACACCTTC. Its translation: CASSGGGRGYTF.

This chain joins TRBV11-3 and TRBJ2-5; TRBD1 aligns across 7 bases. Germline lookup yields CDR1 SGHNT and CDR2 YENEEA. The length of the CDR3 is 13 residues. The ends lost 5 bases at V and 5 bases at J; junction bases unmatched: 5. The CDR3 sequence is CASSHRQGETQYF. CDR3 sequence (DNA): TGTGCCAGCAGCCACCGACAGGGCGAGACCCAGTACTTC.

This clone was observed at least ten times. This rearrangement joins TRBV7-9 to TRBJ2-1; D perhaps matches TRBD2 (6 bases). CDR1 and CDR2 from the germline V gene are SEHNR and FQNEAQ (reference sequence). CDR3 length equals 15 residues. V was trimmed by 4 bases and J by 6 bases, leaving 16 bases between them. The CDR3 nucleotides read TGTGCCAGCAGCTCCACTAGCAAGGGCCGCAATGAGCAGTTCTTC. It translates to CASSSTSKGRNEQFF.

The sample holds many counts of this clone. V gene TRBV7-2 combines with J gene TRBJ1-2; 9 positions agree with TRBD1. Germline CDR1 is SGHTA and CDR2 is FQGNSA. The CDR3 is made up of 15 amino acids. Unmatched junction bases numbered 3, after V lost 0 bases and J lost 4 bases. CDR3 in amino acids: CASSLAGTGLYGYTF. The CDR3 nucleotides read TGTGCCAGCAGCTTAGCCGGGACAGGGCTCTATGGCTACACCTTC.

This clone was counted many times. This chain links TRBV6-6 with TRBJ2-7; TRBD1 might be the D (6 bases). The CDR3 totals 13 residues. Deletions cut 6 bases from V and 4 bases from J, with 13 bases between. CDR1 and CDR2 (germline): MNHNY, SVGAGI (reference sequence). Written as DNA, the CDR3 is TGTGCCAGCAGCTTCACAGGGAGATACGAGCAGTACTTC. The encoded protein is CASSFTGRYEQYF.

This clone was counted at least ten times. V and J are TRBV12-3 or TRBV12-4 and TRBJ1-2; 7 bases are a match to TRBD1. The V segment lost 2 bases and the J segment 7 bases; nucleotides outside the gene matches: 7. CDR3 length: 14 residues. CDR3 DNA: TGTGCCAGCAGTTTAAACAGGGGTAAGAGTGGCTACACCTTC. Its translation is CASSLNRGKSGYTF.

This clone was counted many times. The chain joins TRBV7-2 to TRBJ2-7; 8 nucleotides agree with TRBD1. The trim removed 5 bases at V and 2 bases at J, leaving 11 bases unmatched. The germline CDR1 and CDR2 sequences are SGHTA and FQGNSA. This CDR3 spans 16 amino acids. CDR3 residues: CASSPGQGLSAYEQYF. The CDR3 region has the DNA TGTGCCAGCAGCCCAGGACAGGGTTTGAGTGCCTACGAGCAGTACTTC.

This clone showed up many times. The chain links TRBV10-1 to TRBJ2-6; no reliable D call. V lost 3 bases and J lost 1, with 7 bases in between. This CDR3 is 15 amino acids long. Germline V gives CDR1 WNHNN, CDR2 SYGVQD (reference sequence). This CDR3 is CASSDGRSGANVLTF. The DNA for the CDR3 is TGCGCCAGCAGTGATGGCCGTTCTGGGGCCAACGTCCTGACTTTC.

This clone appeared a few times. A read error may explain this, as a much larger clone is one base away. This chain's CDR3 is CASSPSPSGRAVGGELFF. The CDR3, as DNA: TGCGCCAGCAGCCCCTCTCCGAGCGGGAGGGCCGTAGGCGGGGAGCTGTTTTTT. The chain is built from TRBV4-1 and TRBJ2-2; 10 bases map to TRBD2. Germline loops: CDR1 MGHRA, CDR2 YSYEKL. This CDR3 comprises 18 residues. V was pared by 4 bases and J by 7 bases, with 15 bases of the junction left unmatched.

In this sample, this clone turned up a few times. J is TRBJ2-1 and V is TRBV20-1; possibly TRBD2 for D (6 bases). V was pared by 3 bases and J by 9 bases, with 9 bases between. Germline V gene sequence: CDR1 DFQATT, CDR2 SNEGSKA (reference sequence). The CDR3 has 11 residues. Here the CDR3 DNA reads TGCAGTGCTAGGGCTAGCGTTGAGCAGTTCTTC. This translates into CSARASVEQFF.

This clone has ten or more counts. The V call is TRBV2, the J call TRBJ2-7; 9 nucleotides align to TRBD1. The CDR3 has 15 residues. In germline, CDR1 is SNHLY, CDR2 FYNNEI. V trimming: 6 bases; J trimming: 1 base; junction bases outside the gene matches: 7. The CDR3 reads CASSRTGTGSYEQYF. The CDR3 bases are TGTGCCAGCAGCAGGACCGGGACAGGGTCCTACGAGCAGTACTTC. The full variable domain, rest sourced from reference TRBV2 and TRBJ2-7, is EPEVTQTPSHQVTQMGQEVILRCVPISNHLYFYWYRQILGQKVEFLVSFYNNEISEKSEIFDDQFSVERPDGSNFTLKIRSTKLEDSAMYFCASSRTGTGSYEQYFGPGTRLTVT.